This T cell receptor (beta chain) was sequenced for a study of beta chain features in type 1 diabetes. Overall study results and limits: A closer apparent resemblance between naive, central memory and Treg TCRB repertoires was seen in patients than in healthy donors. When Type 1 diabetes patients were examined, their TCRB CDR3s proved moderately but significantly shorter in all four CD4+ subsets.

This clone occurred a few times. Its cognate antigen is unknown. The CDR3 is 14 amino acids. Per the germline V gene, CDR1 is LNHDA and CDR2 is SQIVND (reference sequence). The germline V and J ends were trimmed by 4 bases and 0 bases, with 7 bases remaining between them. Expressed TCRB transcripts were sequenced because the isolated RNA had all been reverse transcribed beforehand. Sequencing was performed with immunoSEQ multiplex PCR; in TCRdb, only in-frame clones are kept and a portion is missing. The sample has fewer than 200,000 clones; about 9.4% are singletons. The TCR comes from a man younger than 45 with type 1 diabetes. The chain is built from TRBV19 and TRBJ1-5; D call uncertain. The specimen sequenced was central memory CD4+ T cells from blood. The CDR3 loop reads CASSNADSNQPQHF. CDR3 sequence (DNA): TGTGCCAGTAGTAATGCAGATAGCAATCAGCCCCAGCATTTT.